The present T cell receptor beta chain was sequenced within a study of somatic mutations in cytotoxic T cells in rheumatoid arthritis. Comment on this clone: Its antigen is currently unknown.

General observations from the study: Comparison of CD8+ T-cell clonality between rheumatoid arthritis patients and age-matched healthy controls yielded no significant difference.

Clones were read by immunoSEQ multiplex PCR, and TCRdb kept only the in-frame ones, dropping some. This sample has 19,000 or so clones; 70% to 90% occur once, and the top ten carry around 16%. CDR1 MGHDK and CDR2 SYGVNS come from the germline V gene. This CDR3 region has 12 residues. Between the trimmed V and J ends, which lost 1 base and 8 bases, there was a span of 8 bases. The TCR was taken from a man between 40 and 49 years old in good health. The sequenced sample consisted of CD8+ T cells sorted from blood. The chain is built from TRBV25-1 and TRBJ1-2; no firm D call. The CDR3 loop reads CASSESGPGYTF. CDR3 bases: TGTGCCAGCAGTGAATCCGGGCCGGGCTACACCTTC.